This entry describes one T cell receptor beta chain. This sample is part of a study of T cell clones after liver transplantation. Study-level background: TCRbeta sequencing after a pre-transplant mixed lymphocyte reaction identified graft-donor-reactive clones, later tracked in post-transplant blood. Graft-donor-reactive sequences were compared with third-party-reactive TCRbeta sequences from pre-transplant mixed lymphocyte reactions. Until 12-24 months post-transplant, subjects got standard immunosuppression and no induction. Patients counted as tolerant after at least one year off all immunosuppression, enzymes not exceeding twice normal.

Germline CDR1 SGDLS, CDR2 YYNGEE. Germline trimming cut 6 bases from V and 3 bases from J; bases unmatched to any gene: 6. The CDR3 sequence is 14 residues long. Generated by immunoSEQ multiplex PCR, the TCRdb table keeps only in-frame clones and is missing some. There are roughly 15,000 clones in the sample; less than 85% occur only once, and roughly 30% lies in the top ten. The TCR comes from a human patient who received a liver transplant. Some T cells may possibly be graft donor cells. The material sequenced was CD8+ T cells from blood, taken roughly 50 months after liver transplant. The chain combines TRBV9 with TRBJ2-1; 7 nucleotides align to TRBD2. CDR3 DNA sequence: TGTGCCAGCAACTTGGGGACTAACTACAATGAGCAGTTCTTC. Protein product: CASNLGTNYNEQFF.